This TCR beta chain was recovered during a study of blood T cell repertoires in COVID-19. Study-level background: Samples taken during acute and convalescent COVID-19 were collected in the United States, Italy and Spain.

Enrollment of patients from Seattle took place during active infection, with longitudinal follow-up. In the original analysis: Estimates of nucleated cell counts were drawn from the amplification of reference gene primers. Sequencing was performed with immunoSEQ multiplex PCR; in TCRdb, only in-frame clones are kept and a portion is missing. D and trimming come from the DNA, and the V and J calls and clone size come from that table. This table holds about 420,000 clones, approximately 90% found once. The sample taken for sequencing was peripheral blood. The receptor comes from a man between 18 and 29 years old with COVID-19, enrolled during active disease.

CDR3 region: CASSEPSGRSDTDTQYF. CDR3 DNA sequence: TGCGCCAGCAGTGAGCCTAGCGGGAGGTCAGATACAGATACGCAGTATTTT. The chain recombines TRBV10-2 with TRBJ2-3, with 11 nucleotides matching TRBD2. The CDR3 is 17 amino acids. V was pared by 2 bases and J by 3 bases, with 7 bases of the junction left unmatched. The germline V gene has CDR1 WSHSY and CDR2 SAAADI.